A selection of T cell receptor beta chains follows, all from one sample in a study of response to subunit inactivated influenza vaccine. TCRdb processed the RT-PCR reads anew with MiXCR; each CDR3 protein has one entry. This sample has just under 550,000 distinct CDR3 sequences, with roughly a quarter found just once. This sample was also put to use in a study of T cells expressing NK-cell markers.

The sample consisted of CD4+ T cells sorted from PBMCs, taken 11 to 12 days after vaccination. The source of these receptors is a man aged 50 or older who received an inactivated influenza vaccine. Both conserved end residues are part of each CDR3. A D gene is named only where the DNA matches it firmly. Not all rows give a size; the values are once, few, many and, for expanded clones, a class.

clone size: -
J gene: TRBJ2-7
D gene: TRBD1
V gene: TRBV12-3/TRBV12-4
CDR3 protein: CASTLGGGTYEQYF
CDR3 DNA: TGTGCCAGCACCTTAGGGGGCGGAACCTACGAGCAGTACTTC

clone size: -
J gene: TRBJ2-7
D gene: TRBD2
V gene: TRBV5-1
CDR3 protein: CASSLWTSGEQYF
CDR3 DNA: TGCGCCAGCAGCTTGTGGACTAGCGGGGAGCAGTACTTC

clone size: -
J gene: TRBJ2-1
D gene: -
V gene: TRBV19
CDR3 protein: CASSMALLNEQFF
CDR3 DNA: TGTGCCAGTAGTATGGCACTCCTTAATGAGCAGTTCTTC

clone size: -
J gene: TRBJ2-2
D gene: -
V gene: TRBV9
CDR3 protein: CASSVSYTGELFF
CDR3 DNA: TGTGCCAGCAGCGTAAGCTACACCGGGGAGCTGTTTTTT

clone size: few
J gene: TRBJ2-2
D gene: TRBD2
V gene: TRBV7-3
CDR3 protein: CASSENAGANTGELFF
CDR3 DNA: TGTGCCAGCAGCGAAAACGCGGGAGCGAACACCGGGGAGCTGTTTTTT

clone size: many
J gene: TRBJ2-3
D gene: -
V gene: TRBV29-1
CDR3 protein: CSAGTPGGVGTDTQYF
CDR3 DNA: TGCAGCGCAGGGACCCCTGGGGGTGTGGGCACAGATACGCAGTATTTT

clone size: few
J gene: TRBJ2-7
D gene: TRBD2
V gene: TRBV2
CDR3 protein: CASKGGTRSYEQYF
CDR3 DNA: TGTGCCAGCAAGGGCGGGACTAGATCCTACGAGCAGTACTTC

clone size: few
J gene: TRBJ1-1
D gene: TRBD1
V gene: TRBV6-5
CDR3 protein: CASSYDFWTGNTEAFF
CDR3 DNA: TGTGCCAGCAGTTATGATTTTTGGACAGGGAACACTGAAGCTTTCTTT

clone size: few
J gene: TRBJ1-1
D gene: TRBD1
V gene: TRBV30
CDR3 protein: CAWDRGLAEAFF
CDR3 DNA: TGTGCCTGGGACAGGGGGCTAGCTGAAGCTTTCTTT

clone size: few
J gene: TRBJ2-1
D gene: -
V gene: TRBV28
CDR3 protein: CASSLRDRSNEQFF
CDR3 DNA: TGTGCCAGCAGCTTAAGGGACCGATCCAATGAGCAGTTCTTC

clone size: -
J gene: TRBJ2-5
D gene: -
V gene: TRBV4-1
CDR3 protein: CASSQEGAGIGTQYF
CDR3 DNA: TGCGCCAGCAGCCAAGAGGGGGCAGGGATCGGTACCCAGTACTTC

clone size: -
J gene: TRBJ1-6
D gene: TRBD1
V gene: TRBV28
CDR3 protein: CASSSGGAPLHF
CDR3 DNA: TGTGCCAGCAGTTCAGGGGGGGCACCCCTCCACTTT

clone size: few
J gene: TRBJ1-1
D gene: -
V gene: TRBV29-1
CDR3 protein: CSVVANTEAFF
CDR3 DNA: TGCAGCGTAGTGGCGAACACTGAAGCTTTCTTT

clone size: few
J gene: TRBJ2-2
D gene: -
V gene: TRBV5-1
CDR3 protein: CASSPDPTGELFF
CDR3 DNA: TGCGCCAGCAGCCCCGATCCGACCGGGGAGCTGTTTTTT

clone size: -
J gene: TRBJ1-4
D gene: -
V gene: TRBV7-2
CDR3 protein: CASSPSGLTNEKLFF
CDR3 DNA: TGTGCCAGCAGCCCCTCGGGGTTGACTAATGAAAAACTGTTTTTT

clone size: -
J gene: TRBJ2-1
D gene: -
V gene: TRBV28
CDR3 protein: CASSIPGAGGREQFF
CDR3 DNA: TGTGCCAGCAGTATCCCAGGGGCAGGCGGGAGAGAGCAGTTCTTC

clone size: -
J gene: TRBJ2-7
D gene: -
V gene: TRBV20-1
CDR3 protein: CSAGQSDWEQYF
CDR3 DNA: TGCAGTGCTGGGCAGTCGGATTGGGAGCAGTACTTC

clone size: -
J gene: TRBJ2-5
D gene: TRBD1
V gene: TRBV5-1
CDR3 protein: CASSPLGQQETQYF
CDR3 DNA: TGCGCCAGCAGCCCCCTGGGACAGCAAGAGACCCAGTACTTC

clone size: few
J gene: TRBJ2-7
D gene: -
V gene: TRBV6-5
CDR3 protein: CASSYSYRASYEQYF
CDR3 DNA: TGTGCCAGCAGTTACTCGTACAGGGCCTCCTACGAGCAGTACTTC

clone size: -
J gene: TRBJ2-1
D gene: TRBD1
V gene: TRBV7-2
CDR3 protein: CASSINRGDNEQFF
CDR3 DNA: TGTGCCAGCAGTATCAACAGGGGCGACAATGAGCAGTTCTTC

clone size: -
J gene: TRBJ2-7
D gene: TRBD1
V gene: TRBV3-1
CDR3 protein: CASSPNLLTGGEQYF
CDR3 DNA: TGTGCCAGCAGCCCAAACCTGTTGACAGGGGGCGAGCAGTACTTC

clone size: -
J gene: TRBJ1-5
D gene: -
V gene: TRBV5-1
CDR3 protein: CASSPGGLWQPQHF
CDR3 DNA: TGCGCCAGCAGCCCGGGAGGTCTCTGGCAGCCCCAGCATTTT

clone size: -
J gene: TRBJ2-5
D gene: TRBD2
V gene: TRBV5-6
CDR3 protein: CASSLFASGSQETQYF
CDR3 DNA: TGTGCCAGCAGCTTGTTCGCTAGCGGGAGCCAAGAGACCCAGTACTTC

clone size: few
J gene: TRBJ2-5
D gene: TRBD2
V gene: TRBV14
CDR3 protein: CASSQDRASGGLYQETQYF
CDR3 DNA: TGTGCCAGCAGCCAAGATCGGGCTAGCGGGGGCCTGTACCAAGAGACCCAGTACTTC

clone size: -
J gene: TRBJ2-1
D gene: -
V gene: TRBV4-1
CDR3 protein: CASSQGSGWSYNEQFF
CDR3 DNA: TGCGCCAGCAGCCAAGGGTCAGGGTGGTCCTACAATGAGCAGTTCTTC

clone size: few
J gene: TRBJ2-5
D gene: TRBD2
V gene: TRBV7-9
CDR3 protein: CASSLEGLAASETQYF
CDR3 DNA: TGTGCCAGCAGCTTAGAGGGACTAGCAGCATCAGAGACCCAGTACTTC

clone size: -
J gene: TRBJ2-5
D gene: -
V gene: TRBV25-1
CDR3 protein: CASSDWDVGGYQETQYF
CDR3 DNA: TGTGCCAGCAGTGATTGGGATGTTGGGGGGTACCAAGAGACCCAGTACTTC

clone size: few
J gene: TRBJ2-5
D gene: TRBD2
V gene: TRBV2
CDR3 protein: CASSEAGTLAGQETQYF
CDR3 DNA: TGTGCCAGCAGTGAAGCCGGAACCCTAGCGGGGCAAGAGACCCAGTACTTC

clone size: few
J gene: TRBJ2-3
D gene: -
V gene: TRBV28
CDR3 protein: CASSSRWGAPDTQYF
CDR3 DNA: TGTGCCAGCAGCTCGAGGTGGGGGGCCCCAGATACGCAGTATTTT

clone size: -
J gene: TRBJ2-3
D gene: TRBD1
V gene: TRBV19
CDR3 protein: CASSTGQGRDTQYF
CDR3 DNA: TGTGCCAGTAGTACGGGACAGGGTCGGGATACGCAGTATTTT

clone size: -
J gene: TRBJ2-7
D gene: TRBD1
V gene: TRBV4-3
CDR3 protein: CASSLDRDSYEQYF
CDR3 DNA: TGCGCCAGCAGCCTCGACCGGGACAGCTACGAGCAGTACTTC

clone size: many
J gene: TRBJ2-5
D gene: -
V gene: TRBV6-2/TRBV6-3
CDR3 protein: CASGGIWLETQYF
CDR3 DNA: TGTGCCAGCGGTGGGATCTGGCTGGAGACCCAGTACTTC